This paragraph reports one T cell receptor beta chain. Its antigen is unidentified. The data belong to a study of shared clonotypes between healthy human individuals. The donors were all Caucasian adults (living in Nashville, Tennessee). Generated by immunoSEQ multiplex PCR, the TCRdb table keeps only in-frame clones and is missing some. The sample has about 510,000 clones; 79% are singletons. Study-level points and caveats: Clonotype sharing among donors was expected to depend on sequencing depth.

Germline CDR1 is SNHLY and CDR2 is FYNNEI. This CDR3 spans 15 amino acids. The trim removed 11 bases at V and 2 bases at J, leaving 12 bases unmatched. The sample comprised PBMCs. The chain combines TRBV2 with TRBJ2-5, with TRBD2 identical over 9 bases. This clonotype originated in a woman between 40 and 50 years old in good health. Some clones in this sample may be carry-over from other donors' samples. The chain's CDR3 is CAGGAGGPPQETQYF. CDR3 DNA: TGTGCCGGCGGGGCGGGAGGGCCTCCTCAAGAGACCCAGTACTTC.